This T cell receptor (beta chain) was sequenced for a study of CD8+CD57+ T cells in acquired aplastic anemia. Study-level information: Yields of DNA that came from sorted CD4+ and CD8+ cells averaged approximately 3.5 ug.

Profiling of TCR beta VDJ combinations and CDR3 sequences used genomic DNA as template. TCRdb itself ran the reads through MiXCR, one entry per CDR3 protein. The profile shows about 190,000 distinct CDR3 sequences, more than 45% of them singletons. For this clonotype: Its target is not known.

CDR1 and CDR2 from the germline V gene are LNHNV and YYDKDF (reference sequence). CDR3 length equals 17 residues. After removal of 3 bases from V and 2 bases from J, the junction contained 9 bases not matched to a gene. The study, taken as a whole, reports: Patients and controls shared about 30 CD8+ CDR3 sequences.

The patients chosen for sequencing had shown expansion of CD8+CD57+ cells (detected by flow cytometry). Therapy had not been given to patients before blood sampling. This TCR came from a human donor with aplastic anemia. The chain uses TRBV15 and TRBJ2-5; 10 bases fit TRBD1. The sample taken for sequencing was sorted CD4+, CD8+, or CD8+CD57+ T cells (not recorded which) from PBMCs. CDR3: CATSRLRDRGGQETQYF. CDR3 DNA sequence: TGTGCCACCAGCAGGCTCCGGGACAGGGGAGGACAAGAGACCCAGTACTTC.